These 21 T cell receptor beta chains were all obtained from the same sample, sequenced in a study of blood T cell repertoires in COVID-19. Generated by immunoSEQ multiplex PCR, the TCRdb table keeps only in-frame clones and is missing some. The sample consists of about 160,000 clones, approximately 80% of them appearing once. The sequencing sample was made of peripheral blood. The receptors derive from a woman at least 80 years old with acute or convalescent COVID-19.

The sample holds one count of this clone. The chain combines TRBV7-9 with TRBJ1-2; D might be TRBD1 (5 bases). CDR1 and CDR2 (germline): SEHNR, FQNEAQ (reference sequence). Trimming removed 0 bases from V and 8 bases from J, with 13 bases in between. The CDR3 has 14 residues. CDR3 sequence reads: CASSLARQGLGYTF. The DNA for the CDR3 is TGTGCCAGCAGCTTAGCGCGCCAGGGTTTAGGCTACACCTTC.

This sequence joins TRBV7-9 and TRBJ2-5; TRBD1 might be the D (5 bases). The V end was cut by 5 bases, the J end by 5 bases, with 15 bases between. This CDR3 contains 14 residues. Germline V lookup: CDR1 SEHNR, CDR2 FQNEAQ (reference sequence). The CDR3 nucleotides are TGTGCCAGCAGCCATAGTTCAGGGTGGGAGACCCAGTACTTC. It specifies CASSHSSGWETQYF.

The chain combines TRBV5-1 with TRBJ1-1, with a possible D match to TRBD1 (5 bases). The CDR3 consists of 14 residues. The germline V gene encodes CDR1 SGHRS and CDR2 YFSETQ. V lost 2 bases and J lost 3, with 11 bases in between. The CDR3 here is CASSLLTDYTEAFF. The CDR3 DNA reads as TGCGCCAGCAGCTTACTGACAGATTACACTGAAGCTTTCTTT.

The table lists this clone with a few counts. V is TRBV30 and J is TRBJ1-2, with D possibly TRBD1 on 5 matching bases. Trimming stripped 2 bases from V and 7 bases from J, with 11 bases between. The CDR3 length is 12 residues. Germline lookup yields CDR1 GTSNPN and CDR2 SVGIG (reference sequence). The DNA for the CDR3 is TGTGCCTGGAGTAGGACATCGGGTGGCTACACCTTC. This translates into CAWSRTSGGYTF.

The genes are TRBV6-5 and TRBJ1-3; unclear D gene. The CDR3 extends over 16 amino acids. From germline, CDR1 is MNHEY and CDR2 SVGAGI. Deletions cut 2 bases from V and 0 bases from J, with 11 bases between. The CDR3 DNA is TGTGCCAGCAGTTACAAGTCGGGATTCTCTGGAAACACCATATATTTT. The encoded protein is CASSYKSGFSGNTIYF.

The chain uses TRBV5-1 and TRBJ1-1; unclear D gene. The CDR3 is 12 amino acids. From germline, CDR1 is SGHRS and CDR2 YFSETQ. V lost 4 bases to trimming and J lost 2 bases, with 6 bases between them. The CDR3 loop reads CASSTVNTEAFF. The DNA for the CDR3 is TGCGCCAGCAGCACGGTAAACACTGAAGCTTTCTTT.

The CDR3 DNA follows: TGTGCCAGCAGAAACCGAGCAACTAATGAAAAACTGTTTTTT. Its protein product is CASRNRATNEKLFF. The J gene is TRBJ1-4, the V gene TRBV3-1 (or the pseudogene TRBV3-2); D remains unclear. This CDR3 is built from 14 residues. V dropped 6 bases and J dropped 0 bases, with 8 bases sitting between them. In germline, CDR1 is LGHDT, CDR2 YNNKEL (reference sequence).

This chain links TRBV19 with TRBJ2-7; a possible D gene is TRBD1 (6 bases). This CDR3 contains 14 residues. V lost 4 bases, J lost 5 bases, and 15 bases lay in between. Per the germline V gene, CDR1 is LNHDA and CDR2 is SQIVND (reference sequence). This CDR3 reads CASSKDRGDNEQYF. Here the CDR3 DNA reads TGTGCCAGTAGTAAGGACAGAGGTGACAACGAGCAGTACTTC.

The gene calls are TRBV28 and TRBJ2-7; 7 nucleotides align to TRBD1. The CDR3 is made up of 16 amino acids. The germline V gene has CDR1 MDHEN and CDR2 SYDVKM. J was trimmed by 2 bases and V by 6 bases; bases with no gene match: 13. The CDR3 spells CASSSPRDRVAYEQYF. In nucleotides, the CDR3 is TGTGCCAGCAGCTCCCCCCGAGACAGGGTTGCCTACGAGCAGTACTTC.

This clone was seen a few times. This chain links TRBV10-2 with TRBJ1-3; D unresolved. V was pared by 10 bases and J by 2 bases, with 15 bases between. The CDR3 runs to 14 residues. Per the germline V gene, CDR1 is WSHSY and CDR2 is SAAADI. The CDR3 coding sequence is TGCGCCACCGGCGCAGGATCGGCTGGAAACACCATATATTTT. Amino acid sequence: CATGAGSAGNTIYF.

This clone showed up just once. J is TRBJ2-7 and V is TRBV6-1; 11 bases line up with TRBD2. In germline, CDR1 is MNHNS, CDR2 SASEGT. This CDR3 has 16 residues. With V trimmed by 0 bases and J by 5 bases, 6 bases remained unmatched. CDR3 sequence (DNA): TGTGCCAGCAGTGAAGCCCAAACTAGCGGGAGAGACGAGCAGTACTTC. Protein product: CASSEAQTSGRDEQYF.

This chain connects TRBV5-5 to TRBJ1-1; TRBD1 is a possible D gene (6 bases). CDR3 length: 15 amino acids. In germline, CDR1 is SGHKS, CDR2 YYEKEE (reference sequence). The V end lost 1 base, the J end lost 2 bases, and 12 bases lay between the germline ends. The CDR3: CASSLRGTTNTEAFF. The DNA of the CDR3 is TGTGCCAGCAGCTTGAGGGGGACAACTAACACTGAAGCTTTCTTT. Supplemented by reference TRBV5-5 and TRBJ1-1, the full variable domain reads DAGVTQSPTHLIKTRGQQVTLRCSPISGHKSVSWYQQVLGQGPQFIFQYYEKEERGRGNFPDRFSARQFPNYSSELNVNALLLGDSALYLCASSLRGTTNTEAFFGQGTRLTVV.

V usage is TRBV11-2 and J usage is TRBJ1-3; D gene unclear. The V gene's germline CDR1 is SGHAT and CDR2 FQNNGV. CDR3 length equals 15 residues. The germline V and J ends were trimmed by 5 bases and 4 bases, with 15 bases remaining between them. CDR3 nucleotide sequence: TGTGCCAGCAGCCCTAGGTCGGGGAACGGAAACACCATATATTTT. It encodes CASSPRSGNGNTIYF. The full variable domain, completed using reference TRBV11-2 and TRBJ1-3, is EAGVAQSPRYKIIEKRQSVAFWCNPISGHATLYWYQQILGQGPKLLIQFQNNGVVDDSQLPKDRFSAERLKGVDSTLKIQPAKLEDSAVYLCASSPRSGNGNTIYFGEGSWLTVV.

The rearrangement uses TRBV19 and TRBJ1-1; 8 bases fit TRBD1. V gave up 4 bases and J gave up 11 bases; unmatched junction bases: 3. Germline CDR1 LNHDA, CDR2 SQIVND (reference sequence). The CDR3 totals 11 residues. As DNA, the CDR3 is TGTGCCAGTAGTACCGGGACAGGTGCTTTCTTT. Translated, it gives CASSTGTGAFF.

This clone was seen a handful of times. The V and J genes are TRBV18 and TRBJ1-6; TRBD1 matches 10 bases. This CDR3 is built from 16 residues. The junction had 5 bases not matched to a gene; V was cut back by 3 bases and J by 6 bases. The germline V gene encodes CDR1 KGHSH and CDR2 LQKENI. The CDR3 is CASSPFRDRGNSPLHF. The CDR3 DNA sequence: TGTGCCAGCTCACCTTTTAGGGACAGGGGTAATTCACCCCTCCACTTT.

V is TRBV18 and J is TRBJ2-7; 10 bases agree with TRBD1. This CDR3 region has 15 residues. V was pared by 1 base and J by 6 bases, with 6 bases of the junction left unmatched. Germline-derived CDR1 and CDR2 are KGHSH and LQKENI. The CDR3 DNA sequence: TGTGCCAGCTCACCACGACAGGGGGCGTCGGTCGAGCAGTACTTC. Its translation: CASSPRQGASVEQYF.

In DNA, the CDR3 is TGCGCCAGCAGCGGAGATCAATATGGCTACACCTTC. As protein: CASSGDQYGYTF. The gene calls are TRBV5-1 and TRBJ1-2; D gene ambiguous. V was shortened by 4 bases and J by 5 bases, with 9 bases between the two germline ends. CDR1 SGHRS and CDR2 YFSETQ come from the germline V gene. The CDR3 consists of 12 residues. Filled out from reference TRBV5-1 and TRBJ1-2, the complete variable domain reads KAGVTQTPRYLIKTRGQQVTLSCSPISGHRSVSWYQQTPGQGLQFLFEYFSETQRNKGNFPGRFSGRQFSNSRSEMNVSTLELGDSALYLCASSGDQYGYTFGSGTRLTVV.

This chain links TRBV7-2 with TRBJ1-5; the D gene is possibly TRBD1 (5 bases). Germline values: CDR1 SGHTA, CDR2 FQGNSA. Trimming left V 5 bases short and J 3 bases short, with 14 bases between. The CDR3 is 15 amino acids. CDR3 sequence reads: CASSVGTGYNQPQHF. The DNA for the CDR3 is TGTGCCAGCAGCGTCGGTACAGGTTACAATCAGCCCCAGCATTTT.

The chain's CDR3 is CASGTGLEGTEAFF. CDR3 coding DNA: TGTGCCAGTGGTACAGGGCTCGAAGGGACTGAAGCTTTCTTT. This chain joins TRBV19 and TRBJ1-1; a weak D match, TRBD1 (6 bases). V was cut by 8 bases and J by 5 bases, with 18 bases left in between. The CDR3 runs to 14 residues. Germline V gene sequence: CDR1 LNHDA, CDR2 SQIVND (reference sequence). The full variable domain, with the rest looked up from reference TRBV19 and TRBJ1-1, is DGGITQSPKYLFRKEGQNVTLSCEQNLNHDAMYWYRQDPGQGLRLIYYSQIVNDFQKGDIAEGYSVSREKKESFPLTVTSAQKNPTAFYLCASGTGLEGTEAFFGQGTRLTVV.

This clone has a handful of counts. The chain carries TRBV7-9 and TRBJ2-1; a weak D match, TRBD1 (5 bases). V lost 5 bases and J 6 bases, leaving 14 bases between the germline ends. This CDR3 contains 14 residues. From germline, CDR1 is SEHNR and CDR2 FQNEAQ (reference sequence). The CDR3 nucleotides are TGTGCCAGCAGCCCCCCCAGGGAAGGCAATGAGCAGTTCTTC. As protein: CASSPPREGNEQFF.

The chain carries TRBV6-5 and TRBJ2-5; no reliable D call. Germline assignment: CDR1 MNHEY and CDR2 SVGAGI. The CDR3 has 11 residues. Trimming cost V 6 bases and J 11 bases, with 13 bases left between them. The CDR3: CASRESVSQYF. CDR3 DNA: TGTGCCAGCAGAGAGAGCGTGAGTCAGTACTTC.